This section outlines one TCR beta chain sequence together with its context. The antigen is not known. The observed sequence ends 3 residues before the CDR3 terminus, with the missing tail filled in from the germline J gene. Clones were read by immunoSEQ multiplex PCR, and TCRdb kept only the in-frame ones, dropping some. This table lists 25,000 to 30,000 clones. The sample comes from a study of T cells in women clearing cervical HPV infection. Across the whole study: Case blood was drawn when the lesion was first found; control blood after infection became undetectable.

Germline values: CDR1 SGHVS, CDR2 FQNEAQ. CDR3 length: 13 amino acids. Study-wide results and limits: Cases carried less TRBV6-7 than controls: approximately 0.1% versus 0.16%.

The chain combines TRBV7-8 with TRBJ1-2; 7 positions agree with TRBD1. Sequenced sample: blood buffy coat. The sequence was collected from a woman between 18 and 75 years old with a cervical HPV16 infection that either progressed to CIN3+ or cleared (not recorded which). The CDR3 sequence is CASSADRVGGYTF. CDR3 DNA (partial): TGTGCCAGCAGCGCAGACAGGGTTGGCGGC.